What follows are 9 T cell receptor beta chains derived from one specimen sequenced in a study of blood T cell repertoires in COVID-19. Profiled with immunoSEQ multiplex PCR; TCRdb holds only in-frame clones, not every one. The sample has hundreds of thousands of clones, more than 65% seen once. Sequences were obtained from peripheral blood. These receptors originate from a woman older than 75 with acute or convalescent COVID-19.

This chain links TRBV12-3 or TRBV12-4 with TRBJ2-3; D may be TRBD2 (5 bases). This CDR3 is built from 13 residues. Trimming took off 5 bases at V and 2 bases at J, with 8 bases between the two ends. CDR3 sequence (DNA): TGTGCCAGCAGTCCCGACTACACAGATACGCAGTATTTT. This translates into CASSPDYTDTQYF.

This rearrangement joins TRBV28 to TRBJ1-1, with D hard to call. CDR1 is MDHEN, CDR2 SYDVKM, per germline. The length of the CDR3 is 11 residues. The germline V and J ends were trimmed by 1 base and 8 bases, with 5 bases remaining between them. CDR3 nucleotide sequence: TGTGCCAGCAGTTTATCCCGGGAAGCTTTCTTT. Protein: CASSLSREAFF. Based on the CDR3 plus reference TRBV28 and TRBJ1-1, the full variable domain is DVKVTQSSRYLVKRTGEKVFLECVQDMDHENMFWYRQDPGLGLRLIYFSYDVKMKEKGDIPEGYSVSREKKERFSLILESASTNQTSMYLCASSLSREAFFGQGTRLTVV.

The rearrangement joins TRBV24-1 to TRBJ2-1, with 10 bases matching TRBD2. V trimming: 4 bases; J trimming: 8 bases; junction bases outside the gene matches: 10. Per germline, CDR1 KGHDR and CDR2 SFDVKD. The CDR3 loop spans 16 amino acids. This CDR3 is CATSDADLAGDHEQFF. CDR3 in DNA: TGTGCCACCAGTGACGCTGATCTAGCGGGAGATCATGAGCAGTTCTTC.

This rearrangement joins TRBV27 to TRBJ2-1, with 9 bases matching TRBD1. V lost 6 bases and J lost 6; bases outside the gene matches: 12. Germline loops: CDR1 MNHEY, CDR2 SMNVEV (reference sequence). CDR3 length equals 16 residues. In DNA, the CDR3 is TGTGCCAGCAGCTATATCGGGACAGGGTACGTCAATGAGCAGTTCTTC. It yields the protein CASSYIGTGYVNEQFF.

V and J are TRBV6-5 and TRBJ1-5; no clear D. Deletions cut 6 bases from V and 4 bases from J, with 13 bases between. This CDR3 contains 14 residues. Germline CDR1 MNHEY, CDR2 SVGAGI. CDR3 bases: TGTGCCAGCAGCCTCCTGGACTCTAATCAGCCCCAGCATTTT. Translating gives CASSLLDSNQPQHF.

The chain is built from TRBV7-2 and TRBJ1-1; no clear D gene. Per the germline V gene, CDR1 is SGHTA and CDR2 is FQGNSA. The CDR3 totals 13 residues. V was pared by 1 base and J by 1 base, with 4 bases between. The CDR3 nucleotides read TGTGCCAGCAGCTTAGATAGGAACACTGAAGCTTTCTTT. As protein: CASSLDRNTEAFF.

This clone was seen only once. The V call is TRBV21-1, the J call TRBJ1-1; TRBD1 reflects the table's D call only, with no check against the DNA. TRBV21-1 is described as a pseudogene. This CDR3 comprises 15 residues. The DNA for the CDR3 is TGTGCCAGCAGAAAGCCGGAACCAGGGGGCACTGAAGCTTTCTTT. Translated: CASRKPEPGGTEAFF.

The chain uses TRBV7-3 and TRBJ1-6; D is ambiguous. V was clipped by 3 bases and J by 7 bases, with 13 bases between them. This CDR3 comprises 15 residues. Germline assignment: CDR1 SGHTA and CDR2 FQGTGA. The DNA of the CDR3 is TGTGCCAGCAGCTTGGGCTCACAGATGAATTCACCCCTCCACTTT. Amino acid sequence: CASSLGSQMNSPLHF.

V usage is TRBV6-1 and J usage is TRBJ2-2; D call uncertain. Germline assignment: CDR1 MNHNS and CDR2 SASEGT. The V and J ends lost 3 bases and 0 bases respectively, with 5 bases between them. There are 14 residues in the CDR3. The CDR3 here is CASSDRTNTGELFF. CDR3 coding DNA: TGTGCCAGCAGTGACAGGACGAACACCGGGGAGCTGTTTTTT.